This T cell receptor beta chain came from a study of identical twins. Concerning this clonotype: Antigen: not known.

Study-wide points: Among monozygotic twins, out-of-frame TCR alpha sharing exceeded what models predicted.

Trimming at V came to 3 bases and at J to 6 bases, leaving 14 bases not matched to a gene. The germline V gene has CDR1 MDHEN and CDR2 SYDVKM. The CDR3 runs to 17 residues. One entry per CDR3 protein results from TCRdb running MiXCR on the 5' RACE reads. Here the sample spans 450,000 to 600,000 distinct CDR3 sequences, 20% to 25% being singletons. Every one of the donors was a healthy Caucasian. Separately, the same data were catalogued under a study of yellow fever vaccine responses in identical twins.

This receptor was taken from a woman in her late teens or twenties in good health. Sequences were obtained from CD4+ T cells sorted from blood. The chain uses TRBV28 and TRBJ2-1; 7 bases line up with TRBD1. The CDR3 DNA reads TGTGCCAGCAGTTTGGGCTCACACGACAGGGTGGGCAATGAGCAGTTCTTC. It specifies CASSLGSHDRVGNEQFF.